The TCR beta chain under discussion was sequenced for a study of CD8+CD57+ T cells in acquired aplastic anemia. Study-level information: Yields of DNA that came from sorted CD4+ and CD8+ cells averaged around 3 ug. Overall study findings and caveats: Patients and controls turned out to have roughly 31 CD8+ CDR3 sequences in common. With respect to CD8+ Simpson's diversity, patients and controls did not differ significantly.

This clonotype has at least ten counts. Its antigen remains unknown. The CDR3 has 14 residues. The germline gives CDR1 SNHLY, CDR2 FYNNEI. V shed 5 bases and J shed 0 bases, with 11 bases lying between them. Flow cytometry had shown expanded CD8+CD57+ cells in the patients chosen for sequencing. Prior therapy had not been administered to any patient at the time of blood sampling. Genomic DNA constituted the template upon which TCR beta VDJ and CDR3 profiling was performed. In TCRdb, the reads were re-called with MiXCR into one record per CDR3 protein. The profile shows roughly 200,000 distinct CDR3 sequences, 55% to 65% of them singletons.

The clonotype originates from a human donor with aplastic anemia. The V gene is TRBV2, the J gene TRBJ2-7, with D tentatively TRBD2 (7 bases). The sequenced material came from sorted CD4+, CD8+, or CD8+CD57+ T cells (not recorded which) from PBMCs. The CDR3 DNA is TGTGCCAGCAGTTACCGGGGGGCCTCCTACGAGCAGTACTTC. It translates to CASSYRGASYEQYF.